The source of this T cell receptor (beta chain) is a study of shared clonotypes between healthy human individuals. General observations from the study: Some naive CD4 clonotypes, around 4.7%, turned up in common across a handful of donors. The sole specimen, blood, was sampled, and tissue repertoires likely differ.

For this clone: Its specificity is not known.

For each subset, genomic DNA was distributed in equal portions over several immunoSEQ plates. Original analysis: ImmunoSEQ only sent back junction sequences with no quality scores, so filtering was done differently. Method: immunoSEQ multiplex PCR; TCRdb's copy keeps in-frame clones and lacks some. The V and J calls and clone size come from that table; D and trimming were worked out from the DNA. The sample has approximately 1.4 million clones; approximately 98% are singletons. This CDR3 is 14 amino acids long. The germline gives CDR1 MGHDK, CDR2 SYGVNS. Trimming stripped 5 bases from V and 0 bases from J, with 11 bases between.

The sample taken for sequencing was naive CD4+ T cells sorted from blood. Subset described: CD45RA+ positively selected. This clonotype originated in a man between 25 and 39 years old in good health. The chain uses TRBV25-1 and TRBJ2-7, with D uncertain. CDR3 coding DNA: TGTGCCAGCAGTAGAGACGGCCTCTCCTACGAGCAGTACTTC. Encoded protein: CASSRDGLSYEQYF.